The subject of this entry is one T cell receptor (beta chain). Its cognate antigen is unknown. Germline values: CDR1 ENHRY, CDR2 SYGVKD. The CDR3 has 13 residues. The ends were cut back, 0 bases at V and 3 bases at J, with 6 bases in the middle. Individual cDNA molecules were tagged with unique molecular identifiers, the study reported. TCRdb fed the 5' RACE reads into MiXCR, producing one record per CDR3 protein. Of 75,000 to 100,000 distinct CDR3 sequences in the sample, around 17% were seen once. This sample is drawn from a study of early T cells in non-severe SARS-CoV-2 infection. About the study: Chains from this unsorted whole-blood bulk RNA could not be paired. The study, taken as a whole, reports: Matches to VDJdb favored anti-spike CD8 responses and missed private and CD4 specificities.

The specimen sequenced was whole blood. This receptor was identified in an adult who was a healthcare worker with PCR-confirmed SARS-CoV-2 infection or an uninfected control (not recorded which). V gene TRBV10-3 combines with J gene TRBJ2-7; no firm D call. The CDR3 region is CAISESPDYEQYF. The CDR3 coding sequence is TGTGCCATCAGTGAGTCCCCGGACTACGAGCAGTACTTC.